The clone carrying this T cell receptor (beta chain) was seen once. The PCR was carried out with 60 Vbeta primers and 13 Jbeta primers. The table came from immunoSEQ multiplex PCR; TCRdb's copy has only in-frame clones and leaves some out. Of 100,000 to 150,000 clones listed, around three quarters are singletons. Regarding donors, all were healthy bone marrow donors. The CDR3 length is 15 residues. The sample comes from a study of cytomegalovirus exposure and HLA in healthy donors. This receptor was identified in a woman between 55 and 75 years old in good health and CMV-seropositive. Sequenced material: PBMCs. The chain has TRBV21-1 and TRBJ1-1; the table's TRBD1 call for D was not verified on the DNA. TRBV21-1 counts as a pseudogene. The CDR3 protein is CASSRSDRAGTEAFF. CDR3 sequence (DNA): TGTGCCAGCAGCAGGTCGGACAGGGCAGGCACTGAAGCTTTCTTT.